The rows below give T cell receptor beta chains drawn from one sample of a study of cytomegalovirus exposure and HLA in healthy donors. The data were produced by immunoSEQ multiplex PCR, yet TCRdb's version contains in-frame clones alone and is incomplete. This sample has some 130,000 clones; roughly three fifths occur once, and the top ten carry 8% to 10%. The sample was PBMCs. All receptors come from a middle-aged man in good health and CMV-seropositive. Both conserved end residues are part of each CDR3. Each record gives: J gene, CDR3 length, clone size, D gene, V gene, CDR3 DNA, CDR3 protein. D genes are given only for firm matches. Size is omitted from some rows. Given values are once, few, many or a class for expanded clones.

TRBJ2-5	14	-	TRBD2	TRBV7-2	TGTGCCAGCAGACGGACTAGCGGAGTAGAGACCCAGTACTTC	CASRRTSGVETQYF
TRBJ2-7	18	-	TRBD1	TRBV19	TGTGCCAGTAGTATAGATTATCCCCCCGGGACAGGGGGCGGCCAACAGTACTTC	CASSIDYPPGTGGGQQYF
TRBJ2-4	18	-	TRBD1	TRBV2	TGTGCCAGCGGCGGTAACAGGGGGCTACCAATGGCCAAAAACATTCAGTACTTC	CASGGNRGLPMAKNIQYF
TRBJ2-7	16	-	-	TRBV7-8	TGTGCCAGCAGCCCACACGGGACACCAAGCTCCTACGAGCAGTACTTC	CASSPHGTPSSYEQYF
TRBJ2-7	14	few	TRBD1	TRBV28	TGTGCCAGCAGGGGGGGGGACAGGGGCTACGAGCAGTACTTC	CASRGGDRGYEQYF
TRBJ1-4	15	-	TRBD1	TRBV13	TGTGCCAGCAGCTCGACAGGGGGCTTACGGGAAAAACTGTTTTTT	CASSSTGGLREKLFF
TRBJ2-7	15	-	-	TRBV27	TGTGCCAGCAGTTTACGTCTAGGACTGCCCTACGAGCAGTACTTC	CASSLRLGLPYEQYF
TRBJ2-7	15	few	TRBD2	TRBV7-9	TGTGCCAGCAGTCCCGGGACTAGCGGGGATCCTGAGCAGTACTTC	CASSPGTSGDPEQYF
TRBJ1-5	14	-	-	TRBV11-2	TGTGCCAGCAGCTCCGGACAGCCCAATCAGCCCCAGCATTTT	CASSSGQPNQPQHF
TRBJ1-4	15	few	TRBD1	TRBV7-9	TGTGCCAGCAGCCCCCCCAGACAGGGAAATGAAAAACTGTTTTTT	CASSPPRQGNEKLFF
TRBJ2-2	15	-	TRBD2	TRBV5-1	TGCGCCAGCAGCTTGGCCGGGCGGGAGCCCGGGGAGCTGTTTTTT	CASSLAGREPGELFF
TRBJ2-1	14	-	TRBD2	TRBV27	TGTGCCAGCAGTTTCCGCTATAGCGGGGCGAGAGAGTTCTTC	CASSFRYSGAREFF
TRBJ2-5	14	-	TRBD1	TRBV5-1	TGCGCCAGCACCGACAGGGGGGCTACGGAGACCCAGTACTTC	CASTDRGATETQYF
TRBJ1-6	16	-	-	TRBV5-6	TGTGCCAGCAGCTTGTTTTCTCAGGCTTATAATTCACCCCTCCACTTT	CASSLFSQAYNSPLHF
TRBJ2-5	13	-	TRBD1	TRBV2	TGTGCCAGCAGAATGGGACAGTGGGAGACCCAGTACTTC	CASRMGQWETQYF
TRBJ1-1	19	-	-	TRBV6-1	TGTGCCAGCAGTGAACCCCAGGGGTTAATAGTGGGGTTGAACACTGAAGCTTTCTTT	CASSEPQGLIVGLNTEAFF
TRBJ2-5	16	few	TRBD2	TRBV6-1	TGTGCCAGCAGTGAACGCGGGGGGCTCGGGTGGGAGACCCAGTACTTC	CASSERGGLGWETQYF
TRBJ2-7	15	-	TRBD2	TRBV19	TGTGCCAGTAGTAAGAGGGGGACTAGAAACTACGAGCAGTACTTC	CASSKRGTRNYEQYF
TRBJ2-7	14	-	TRBD2	TRBV11-2	TGTGCCAGCAGCTTAGTCACTAGCGGGAGCGAGCAGTACTTC	CASSLVTSGSEQYF
TRBJ1-1	15	-	TRBD1	TRBV7-2	TGTGCCAGCAGCTTAGGGGGGACAGGGAACACTGAAGCTTTCTTT	CASSLGGTGNTEAFF
TRBJ2-7	14	few	TRBD2	TRBV6-5	TGTGCCAGCAGTAGACCGGGACTAGCGGGAGAGCAGTACTTC	CASSRPGLAGEQYF
TRBJ2-7	15	few	TRBD2	TRBV28	TGTGCCAGCAGTTCCCCAGGCGGGAGAGCCTACGAGCAGTACTTC	CASSSPGGRAYEQYF
TRBJ2-1	16	once	TRBD2	TRBV5-1	TGCGCCAGCAGCTTGGAAGGGACTAGCCCCTCAAGAGAGCAGTTCTTC	CASSLEGTSPSREQFF
TRBJ1-5	14	-	TRBD1	TRBV27	TGTGCCAGCAGTCAGGGGGCCAGCAATCAGCCCCAGCATTTT	CASSQGASNQPQHF
TRBJ1-2	13	once	-	TRBV28	TGTGCCAGCAGTTTACAGGGTCTCTATGGCTACACCTTC	CASSLQGLYGYTF
TRBJ1-6	14	-	TRBD1	TRBV7-3	TGTGCCAGCAGCCCGGGACAGGGTAATTCACCCCTCCACTTT	CASSPGQGNSPLHF
TRBJ2-7	15	-	-	TRBV10-3	TGTGCCATCAGTCCTTGGGATCGGGGGAGGTACGAGCAGTACTTC	CAISPWDRGRYEQYF
TRBJ2-5	13	once	-	TRBV7-3	TGTGCCAGCAGCTCCCATAGGTTAGCGACCCAGTACTTC	CASSSHRLATQYF
TRBJ2-1	15	-	TRBD2	TRBV5-1	TGCGCCAGCAGCACGACTAGCGGGACCTACAATGAGCAGTTCTTC	CASSTTSGTYNEQFF
TRBJ2-3	16	once	TRBD2	TRBV28	TGTGCCAGCAGTGCTAGCGGGAGGGGGAAGACAGATACGCAGTATTTT	CASSASGRGKTDTQYF
TRBJ2-5	15	once	TRBD1	TRBV28	TGTGCCAGCAGCCTGACAGGGGGCACGCCGAAGACCCAGTACTTC	CASSLTGGTPKTQYF
TRBJ1-2	13	-	-	TRBV6-1	TGTGCCAGCAGTGATCAGGACAGCTATGGCTACACCTTC	CASSDQDSYGYTF
TRBJ2-1	12	-	-	TRBV7-6	TGTGCCAGCAGCTTATCCGGGAATGAGCAGTTCTTC	CASSLSGNEQFF
TRBJ2-1	17	few	-	TRBV27	TGTGCCAGCAGTTTAAGCCCGGGACAATACTCCTACAATGAGCAGTTCTTC	CASSLSPGQYSYNEQFF
TRBJ2-5	19	-	-	TRBV10-3	TGTGCCATCAGAGCCGGGACAGGGACCCTAGCGGGGCCCCAAGAGACCCAGTACTTC	CAIRAGTGTLAGPQETQYF
TRBJ2-7	16	-	TRBD1	TRBV4-1	TGCGCCAGCAGCCTCTCCGGGACAGGGGAACACTACGAGCAGTACTTC	CASSLSGTGEHYEQYF
TRBJ2-7	15	-	-	TRBV13	TGTGCCAGCAGCTTAGGCGTATCCTCCTCCCTGGAGCAGTACTTC	CASSLGVSSSLEQYF
TRBJ2-7	19	-	TRBD2	TRBV11-2	TGTGCCAGCAGCGCCCGAGGGGGTAGCGGGGGCCCGCTTACCTACGAGCAGTACTTC	CASSARGGSGGPLTYEQYF
TRBJ2-1	16	-	-	TRBV4-2	TGTGCCAGCAGCCAAGAGGCCAGCGGGTTCTTGGATGAGCAGTTCTTC	CASSQEASGFLDEQFF
TRBJ1-6	14	-	TRBD1	TRBV6-1	TGTGCCAGCCGTCTGACAGGGCTGGGGTCACCCCTCCACTTT	CASRLTGLGSPLHF
TRBJ2-1	14	-	TRBD1	TRBV6-6	TGTGCCAGCAGTCTCCGGGACAGTTACAATGAGCAGTTCTTC	CASSLRDSYNEQFF
TRBJ2-3	16	-	-	TRBV7-7	TGTGCCAGCAGCTTGGGGGCAGCGACTAGCACAGATACGCAGTATTTT	CASSLGAATSTDTQYF
TRBJ2-1	15	few	TRBD2	TRBV6-5	TGTGCCAGCAGAGTGGGACTAGCGGGAACCAATGAGCAGTTCTTC	CASRVGLAGTNEQFF
TRBJ2-7	18	-	TRBD2	TRBV4-1	TGCGCCAGCAGCCAAGGCCTAACACTAGCGGGAATCCCCTACGAGCAGTACTTC	CASSQGLTLAGIPYEQYF
TRBJ2-1	16	-	TRBD2	TRBV7-3	TGTGCCAGCAGCTTAACGTCGACTAGCGGGGGAAATGAGCAGTTCTTC	CASSLTSTSGGNEQFF
TRBJ2-3	14	-	TRBD1	TRBV13	TGTGCCAGCAGCCACGGACAGGGGACAGATACGCAGTATTTT	CASSHGQGTDTQYF
TRBJ1-6	16	-	TRBD1	TRBV5-1	TGCGCCAGCAGCTTCGCCGGACAGGCGAATAATTCACCCCTCCACTTT	CASSFAGQANNSPLHF
TRBJ2-2	15	-	TRBD1	TRBV2	TGTGCCAGCAGAAAGGGACAGGGGATGACCGGGGAGCTGTTTTTT	CASRKGQGMTGELFF
TRBJ2-7	14	-	TRBD2	TRBV28	TGTGCCAGCGGGACTAGCGGGATTTCCTACGAGCAGTACTTC	CASGTSGISYEQYF
TRBJ2-1	14	-	-	TRBV19	TGTGCCAGTAGTCCTGGGACAATCTACAATGAGCAGTTCTTC	CASSPGTIYNEQFF